One sample yielded the 15 T cell receptor beta chains listed below, sequenced in a study of blood T cell repertoires in COVID-19. Measured with immunoSEQ multiplex PCR; TCRdb has only the in-frame clones, and not every one. The sample holds 220,000 or so clones, 80% to 90% seen once. The source material was PBMCs or T cells enriched from blood (not recorded which). Receptors originate from a woman younger than 35 in a cohort exposed to, infected with or recovered from COVID-19 (not recorded which).

The chain employs TRBV2 and TRBJ2-5, with TRBD1 matching 7 bases. V lost 4 bases to trimming and J lost 1 base; unmatched junction nucleotides: 3. This CDR3 is built from 14 residues. Germline V lookup: CDR1 SNHLY, CDR2 FYNNEI. CDR3 in amino acids: CASSGQGRQETQYF. The DNA of the CDR3 is TGTGCCAGCAGTGGACAGGGCCGCCAAGAGACCCAGTACTTC.

The V gene is TRBV28, the J gene TRBJ1-1; 8 bases align to TRBD1. The CDR3 runs to 15 residues. V was pared by 5 bases and J by 3 bases, with 8 bases of the junction left unmatched. Germline V gene sequence: CDR1 MDHEN, CDR2 SYDVKM. CDR3 sequence reads: CASSPGQGWHTEAFF. The DNA of the CDR3 is TGTGCCAGCAGTCCAGGACAGGGTTGGCACACTGAAGCTTTCTTT.

This clone was recorded once. The chain couples TRBV28 to TRBJ1-6; D is perhaps TRBD1 (5 bases). The germline CDR1 and CDR2 sequences are MDHEN and SYDVKM. This CDR3 region has 16 residues. Deletions cut 2 bases from V and 1 base from J, with 9 bases between. CDR3 nucleotide sequence: TGTGCCAGCAGTTTAACCCAGGGATCCTATAATTCACCCCTCCACTTT. It codes for CASSLTQGSYNSPLHF.

The chain combines TRBV4-1 with TRBJ1-6, with D possibly being TRBD1 (5 bases). CDR3 size: 16 residues. The ends were cut back, 3 bases at V and 2 bases at J, with 11 bases in the middle. Germline CDR1 and CDR2: MGHRA and YSYEKL. The CDR3 here is CASSQKGFTYNSPLHF. In DNA form, the CDR3 reads TGCGCCAGCAGCCAGAAGGGGTTCACCTATAATTCACCCCTCCACTTT.

This sequence joins TRBV6-5 and TRBJ1-1; D remains ambiguous. The CDR3 is made up of 15 amino acids. Germline assignment: CDR1 MNHEY and CDR2 SVGAGI. Trimming cost V 7 bases and J 3 bases, with 18 bases left between them. This chain's CDR3 is CASKKGGNLYTEAFF. The CDR3 DNA is TGTGCCAGCAAAAAGGGAGGGAACCTGTACACTGAAGCTTTCTTT.

The chain employs TRBV2 and TRBJ1-5; D is uncertain. Germline V CDR1 and CDR2: SNHLY, FYNNEI. The CDR3 sequence is 13 residues long. The ends were cut back, 1 base at V and 7 bases at J, with 8 bases in the middle. The CDR3 DNA reads TGTGCCAGCAGTGAAGGGGCTCGGCAGCCCCAGCATTTT. As protein: CASSEGARQPQHF. Full variable domain (outside the CDR3, taken from reference TRBV2 and TRBJ1-5): EPEVTQTPSHQVTQMGQEVILRCVPISNHLYFYWYRQILGQKVEFLVSFYNNEISEKSEIFDDQFSVERPDGSNFTLKIRSTKLEDSAMYFCASSEGARQPQHFGDGTRLSIL.

CDR3 nucleotides: TGTGCCAGCAGTCTTTCGGGACAGCGGAACACTGAAGCTTTCTTT. It specifies CASSLSGQRNTEAFF. This rearrangement joins TRBV27 to TRBJ1-1; TRBD1 aligns across 7 bases. This CDR3 comprises 15 residues. Germline CDR1 and CDR2: MNHEY and SMNVEV (reference sequence). The trim removed 5 bases at V and 1 base at J, leaving 7 bases unmatched.

The chain uses TRBV4-1 and TRBJ1-6, with 7 bases fitting TRBD1. This CDR3 spans 20 amino acids. Trimming removed 4 bases from V and 9 bases from J; junction bases left unmatched: 24. Germline CDR1 reads MGHRA; CDR2 reads YSYEKL. The DNA of the CDR3 is TGCGCCAGCAGCCTAAAGTGGGGGGACAGTCTCCGTCCTATTGGTTCACCCCTCCACTTT. This sequence encodes CASSLKWGDSLRPIGSPLHF.

This chain connects TRBV30 to TRBJ2-1, with a weak D call TRBD1 (6 bases). This CDR3 comprises 13 residues. Deletions cut 4 bases from V and 1 base from J, with 8 bases between. Germline V lookup: CDR1 GTSNPN, CDR2 SVGIG (reference sequence). The CDR3 DNA follows: TGTGCCTGGAAGACAGGTTCCTACAATGAGCAGTTCTTC. Amino acid sequence: CAWKTGSYNEQFF.

This clone was picked up one time. V gene TRBV7-9 combines with J gene TRBJ2-2; a weak D match, TRBD2 (5 bases). From germline, CDR1 is SEHNR and CDR2 FQNEAQ (reference sequence). Trimming cost V 3 bases and J 5 bases, with 10 bases left between them. The CDR3 sequence is 14 residues long. DNA for the CDR3: TGTGCCAGCAGCTTTTTAAGGGAGACCGGGGAGCTGTTTTTT. Its protein is CASSFLRETGELFF.

The chain combines TRBV27 with TRBJ1-6; a weak D match, TRBD1 (5 bases). Germline CDR1 reads MNHEY; CDR2 reads SMNVEV (reference sequence). CDR3 length: 12 amino acids. Trimming shortened V by 3 bases and J by 9 bases, and 6 bases separated the two germline ends. The CDR3 coding sequence is TGTGCCAGCAGTTTCAGGGCTTCACCCCTCCACTTT. This sequence encodes CASSFRASPLHF.

J is TRBJ1-1 and V is TRBV18; 10 positions match TRBD1. The CDR3 has 16 residues. V lost 9 bases to trimming and J lost 1 base; unmatched junction nucleotides: 11. CDR1 is KGHSH, CDR2 LQKENI, per germline. CDR3 residues: CASQGGTGAPNTEAFF. The CDR3 DNA sequence: TGTGCCAGTCAAGGCGGGACAGGGGCCCCGAACACTGAAGCTTTCTTT.

This chain uses TRBV5-1 with TRBJ2-2; weak D call: TRBD2 (8 bases). The CDR3 runs to 16 residues. Germline V CDR1 and CDR2: SGHRS, YFSETQ. V was trimmed by 4 bases and J by 3 bases, leaving 16 bases between them. The CDR3, as DNA: TGCGCCAGCAGCCGCGGGAGGACAGGCGACACCGGGGAGCTGTTTTTT. Residues: CASSRGRTGDTGELFF.

This clone was detected only once. The J gene is TRBJ2-1, the V gene TRBV3-1 (or the pseudogene TRBV3-2); 8 bases are shared with TRBD2. The CDR3 loop spans 15 amino acids. Germline CDR1 and CDR2: LGHDT and YNNKEL (reference sequence). Losses at the gene ends were 1 base for V and 5 bases for J; bases not matched to a gene: 4. The CDR3 bases are TGTGCCAGCAGCCAAGCGGGACTAGGGGACAATGAGCAGTTCTTC. The encoded protein is CASSQAGLGDNEQFF.

The rearrangement links TRBV6-5 to TRBJ1-1; no firm D call. The CDR3 loop spans 14 amino acids. Per the germline V gene, CDR1 is MNHEY and CDR2 is SVGAGI. Between the trimmed V and J ends, which lost 6 bases and 0 bases, there was a span of 11 bases. CDR3 nucleotides: TGTGCCAGCAGGTTGGGAGAGGTGAACACTGAAGCTTTCTTT. It translates to CASRLGEVNTEAFF.